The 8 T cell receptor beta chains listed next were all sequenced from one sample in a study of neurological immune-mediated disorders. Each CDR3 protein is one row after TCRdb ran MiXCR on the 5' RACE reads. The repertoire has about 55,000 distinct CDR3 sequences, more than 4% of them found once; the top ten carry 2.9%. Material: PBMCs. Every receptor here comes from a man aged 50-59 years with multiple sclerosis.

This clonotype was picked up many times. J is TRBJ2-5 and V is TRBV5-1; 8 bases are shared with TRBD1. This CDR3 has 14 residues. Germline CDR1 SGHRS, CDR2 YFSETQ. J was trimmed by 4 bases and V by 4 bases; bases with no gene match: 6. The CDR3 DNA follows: TGCGCCAGCAGCCCCGGGACAGGAATAGAGACCCAGTACTTC. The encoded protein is CASSPGTGIETQYF.

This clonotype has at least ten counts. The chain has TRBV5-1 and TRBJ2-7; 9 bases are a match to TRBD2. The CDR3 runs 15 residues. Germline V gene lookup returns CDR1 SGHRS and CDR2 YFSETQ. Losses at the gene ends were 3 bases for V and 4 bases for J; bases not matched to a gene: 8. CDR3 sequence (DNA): TGCGCCAGCAGCTCGAATAGCGGGAGTTTTTACGAGCAGTACTTC. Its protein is CASSSNSGSFYEQYF.

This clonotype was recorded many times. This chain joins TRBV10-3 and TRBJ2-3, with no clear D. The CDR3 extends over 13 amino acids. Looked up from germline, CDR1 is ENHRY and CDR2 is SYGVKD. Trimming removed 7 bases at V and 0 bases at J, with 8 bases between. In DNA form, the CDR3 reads TGTGCCATCAATCGAGGAAGCACAGATACGCAGTATTTT. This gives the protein CAINRGSTDTQYF.

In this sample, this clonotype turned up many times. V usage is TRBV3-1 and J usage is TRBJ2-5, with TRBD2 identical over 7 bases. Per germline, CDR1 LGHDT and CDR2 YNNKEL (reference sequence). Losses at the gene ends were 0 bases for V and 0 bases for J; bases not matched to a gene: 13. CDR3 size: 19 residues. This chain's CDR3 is CASSQDLLAEDSDQETQYF. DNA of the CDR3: TGTGCCAGCAGCCAAGATTTGCTAGCGGAAGACTCCGACCAAGAGACCCAGTACTTC.

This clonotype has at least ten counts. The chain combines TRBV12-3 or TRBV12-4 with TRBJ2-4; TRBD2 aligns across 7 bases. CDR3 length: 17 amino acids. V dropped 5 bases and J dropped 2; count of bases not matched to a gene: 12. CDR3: CASSPSFGEGPKNIQYF. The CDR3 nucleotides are TGTGCCAGCAGTCCCTCATTTGGGGAGGGGCCCAAAAACATTCAGTACTTC.

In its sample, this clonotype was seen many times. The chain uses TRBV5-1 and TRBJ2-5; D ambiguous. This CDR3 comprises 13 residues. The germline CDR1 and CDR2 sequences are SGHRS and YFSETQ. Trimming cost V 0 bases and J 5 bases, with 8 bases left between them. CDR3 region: CASSLVPRETQYF. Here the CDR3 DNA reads TGCGCCAGCAGCTTGGTACCGAGGGAGACCCAGTACTTC.

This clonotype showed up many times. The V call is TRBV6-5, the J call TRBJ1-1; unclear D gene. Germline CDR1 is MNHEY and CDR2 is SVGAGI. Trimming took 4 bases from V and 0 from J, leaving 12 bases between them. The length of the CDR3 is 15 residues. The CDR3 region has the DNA TGTGCCAGCAGTTTGGCCCGGGAGATGAACACTGAAGCTTTCTTT. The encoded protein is CASSLAREMNTEAFF.

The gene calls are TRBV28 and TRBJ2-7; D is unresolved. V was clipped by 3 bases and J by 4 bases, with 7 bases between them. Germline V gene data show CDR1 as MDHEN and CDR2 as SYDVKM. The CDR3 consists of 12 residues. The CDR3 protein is CASSFTVYEQYF. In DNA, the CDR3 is TGTGCCAGCAGTTTCACGGTTTACGAGCAGTACTTC.